The clone carrying this TCR beta chain was seen a handful of times. Under the authors' procedure: Reference gene primer amplification yielded estimated nucleated cell counts. Measured with immunoSEQ multiplex PCR; TCRdb has only the in-frame clones, and not every one. V and J calls and clone size are copied from that table; D and trimming were computed from the DNA. The sample gives roughly 160,000 clones, roughly 89% of which show up once; under 5% is in the top ten. This specimen belongs to a study of blood T cell repertoires in COVID-19. Overall study: The samples span acute and convalescent COVID-19 from the United States, Italy and Spain. Nucleic acid was either cDNA or gDNA, and it came from T cells, B-cell-depleted T cells, or PBMCs.

Germline V lookup: CDR1 PRHDT, CDR2 FYEKMQ (reference sequence). The CDR3 length is 17 residues. The ends lost 4 bases at V and 2 bases at J; junction bases unmatched: 8. This receptor was identified in a woman aged 55-75 years who had recovered from COVID-19. The J gene is TRBJ2-1, the V gene TRBV13; 10 nucleotides align to TRBD2. Sample: peripheral blood. CDR3 sequence reads: CASSSYSGGRPYNEQFF. Written as DNA, the CDR3 is TGTGCCAGCAGCTCATATAGCGGGGGGCGCCCCTACAATGAGCAGTTCTTC.